Detailed here is one T cell receptor beta chain. The entry originates in a study of cytomegalovirus exposure and HLA in healthy donors. Trimming stripped 0 bases from V and 4 bases from J, with 10 bases between. From germline, CDR1 is SGHDT and CDR2 YYEEEE. This CDR3 is 14 amino acids long. Researchers ran the PCR with 60 Vbeta and 13 Jbeta primers. The table came from immunoSEQ multiplex PCR; TCRdb's copy has only in-frame clones and leaves some out. The table includes about 170,000 clones, around 82% detected once. The chain combines TRBV5-6 with TRBJ1-1; maybe TRBD1 (5 bases). The source of this sequence is a male donor in good health and CMV-seronegative. The source material was PBMCs. CDR3 DNA sequence: TGTGCCAGCAGCTTGGGACCGGGGGGCACTGAAGCTTTCTTT. Translation: CASSLGPGGTEAFF.